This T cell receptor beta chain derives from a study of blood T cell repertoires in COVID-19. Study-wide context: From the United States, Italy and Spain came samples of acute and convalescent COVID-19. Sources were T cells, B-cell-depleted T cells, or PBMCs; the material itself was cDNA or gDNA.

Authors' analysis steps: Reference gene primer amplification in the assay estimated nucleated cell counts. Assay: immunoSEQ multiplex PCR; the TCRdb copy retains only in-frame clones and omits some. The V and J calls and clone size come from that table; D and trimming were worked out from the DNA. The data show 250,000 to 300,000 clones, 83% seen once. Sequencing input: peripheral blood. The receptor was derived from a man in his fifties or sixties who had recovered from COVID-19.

The CDR3 spells CASTSREVETQYF. The CDR3 DNA reads as TGTGCCAGCACATCCAGGGAGGTAGAGACCCAGTACTTC. The chain carries TRBV27 and TRBJ2-5; perhaps TRBD2 as D (6 bases). V lost 7 bases, J lost 4 bases, and 13 bases lay in between. The germline CDR1 and CDR2 sequences are MNHEY and SMNVEV (reference sequence). The CDR3 has 13 residues.